This T cell receptor (beta chain) is drawn from a study of shared clonotypes between healthy human individuals. Trimming removed 5 bases from V and 4 bases from J, with 11 bases in between. Germline V gene lookup returns CDR1 MDHEN and CDR2 SYDVKM. The CDR3 loop spans 13 amino acids. There are a few counts of this clone. As yet, its antigen is unknown. Overall study results and limits: Measured sharing among donors was expected to vary with sequencing depth. When compared with the clonotypes that were shared by all four sorted-subset donors, the non-shared clonotypes turned out to have lower generation probabilities.

Evenly divided among several immunoSEQ plates was the genomic DNA of each subset. Here immunoSEQ multiplex PCR was the method, and the copy in TCRdb shows in-frame clones only, minus some. The sample yields 2 million to 2.5 million clones, 85% to 95% seen once. The source material was naive CD4+ T cells from PBMCs. Subset indicated: CD45RA+ positively selected. This chain connects TRBV28 to TRBJ1-2; the D gene is possibly TRBD1 (5 bases). The sequence was obtained from a man aged 18 to 30 in good health. Some clones in this sample may be carry-over from other donors' samples. The CDR3 region is CASSGAVGYGYTF. CDR3 nucleotide sequence: TGTGCCAGCAGTGGGGCGGTCGGCTATGGCTACACCTTC.